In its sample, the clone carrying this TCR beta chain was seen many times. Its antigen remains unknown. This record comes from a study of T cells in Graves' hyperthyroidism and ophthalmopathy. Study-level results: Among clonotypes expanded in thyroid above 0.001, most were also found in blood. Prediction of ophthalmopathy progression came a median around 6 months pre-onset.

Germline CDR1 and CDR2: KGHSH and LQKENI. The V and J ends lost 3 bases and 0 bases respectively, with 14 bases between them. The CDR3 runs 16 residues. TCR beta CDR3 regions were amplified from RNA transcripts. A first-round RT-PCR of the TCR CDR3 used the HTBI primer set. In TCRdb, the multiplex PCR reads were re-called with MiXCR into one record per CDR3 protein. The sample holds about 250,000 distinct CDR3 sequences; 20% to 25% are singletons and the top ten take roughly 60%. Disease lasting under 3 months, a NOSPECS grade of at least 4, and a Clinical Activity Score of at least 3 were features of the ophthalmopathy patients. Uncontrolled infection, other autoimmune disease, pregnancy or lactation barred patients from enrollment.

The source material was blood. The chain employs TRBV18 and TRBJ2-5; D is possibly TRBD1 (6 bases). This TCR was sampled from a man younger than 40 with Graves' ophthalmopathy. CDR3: CASSPGQGTYQETQYF. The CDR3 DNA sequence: TGTGCCAGCTCACCTGGGCAGGGGACGTACCAAGAGACCCAGTACTTC. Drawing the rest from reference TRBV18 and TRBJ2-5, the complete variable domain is NAGVMQNPRHLVRRRGQEARLRCSPMKGHSHVYWYRQLPEEGLKFMVYLQKENIIDESGMPKERFSAEFPKEGPSILRIQQVVRGDSAAYFCASSPGQGTYQETQYFGPGTRLLVL.